One sample yielded the 23 T cell receptor beta chains listed below, sequenced in a study of T cell responses to AZD1222 COVID-19 vaccine. Assay: immunoSEQ multiplex PCR; the TCRdb copy retains only in-frame clones and omits some. Found here are 150,000 or so clones, approximately 90% of them singletons; the top ten hold 3.5% to 4%. The source was peripheral blood, collected 28 days after the second AZD1222 dose. The receptors were sampled from an adult who received the AZD1222 COVID-19 vaccine.

The chain joins TRBV7-2 to TRBJ1-3; D gene ambiguous. Germline CDR1 is SGHTA and CDR2 is FQGNSA. The V end lost 5 bases, the J end lost 4 bases, and 12 bases lay between the germline ends. The CDR3 is 14 amino acids. The CDR3 is CASSPRATGNTIYF. DNA of the CDR3: TGTGCCAGCAGCCCGCGGGCTACGGGAAACACCATATATTTT.

This rearrangement joins TRBV5-1 to TRBJ1-2, with D unclear. Trimming stripped 0 bases from V and 3 bases from J, with 9 bases between. This CDR3 spans 14 amino acids. The germline CDR1 and CDR2 sequences are SGHRS and YFSETQ. The CDR3 spells CASSLDYYYYGYTF. The CDR3 nucleotides read TGCGCCAGCAGCTTGGACTACTACTACTATGGCTACACCTTC.

In its sample, this clone was seen once. The chain is built from TRBV6-2 or TRBV6-3 and TRBJ2-4; TRBD2 matches at 9 bases. The CDR3 length is 15 residues. J lost 0 bases, V lost 5 bases, and 2 bases had no gene match. CDR1 MNHEY and CDR2 SVGEGT come from the germline V gene. CDR3 in DNA: TGTGCCAGCAGTGTAGCGGGAGAAGCCAAAAACATTCAGTACTTC. Its translation is CASSVAGEAKNIQYF.

This chain uses TRBV5-1 with TRBJ1-4, with 8 bases fitting TRBD1. With 4 bases clipped from V and 8 bases from J, the junction kept 13 bases outside the gene matches. Germline V lookup: CDR1 SGHRS, CDR2 YFSETQ. CDR3 size: 16 residues. This CDR3 is CASSVRIGRGQEKLFF. The CDR3 DNA reads TGCGCCAGCAGCGTCAGAATCGGCAGGGGGCAAGAAAAACTGTTTTTT.

Remarks on this clone: The same CDR3 is also encoded by other DNA sequences in this sample. The chain recombines TRBV7-9 with TRBJ1-4, with D tentatively TRBD1 (5 bases). The CDR3 spans 14 residues. V was clipped by 1 base and J by 5 bases, with 8 bases between them. Germline values: CDR1 SEHNR, CDR2 FQNEAQ (reference sequence). The CDR3 bases are TGTGCCAGCAGCTTAGTTTCAGGGAATGAAAAACTGTTTTTT. The encoded protein is CASSLVSGNEKLFF.

This rearrangement joins TRBV24-1 to TRBJ1-2; D is uncertain. V was trimmed by 6 bases and J by 6 bases, leaving 13 bases between them. In germline, CDR1 is KGHDR, CDR2 SFDVKD. This CDR3 is built from 13 residues. This CDR3 reads CATSTGFSHGYTF. The CDR3 DNA reads as TGTGCCACCAGTACCGGTTTTAGCCATGGCTACACCTTC.

The chain joins TRBV3-1 (or the pseudogene TRBV3-2) to TRBJ2-7; D may be TRBD2 (5 bases). CDR1 and CDR2 from the germline V gene are LGHDT and YNNKEL (reference sequence). This CDR3 is built from 16 residues. V was clipped by 0 bases and J by 4 bases, with 16 bases between them. The CDR3 spells CASSQDPPALAYEQYF. The CDR3 coding sequence is TGTGCCAGCAGCCAAGACCCCCCAGCGCTAGCTTACGAGCAGTACTTC.

The chain joins TRBV27 to TRBJ1-6; D unclear. The V gene lost 6 bases and the J gene lost 5 bases, with 5 bases spanning the gap. This CDR3 region has 12 residues. Germline-derived CDR1 and CDR2 are MNHEY and SMNVEV (reference sequence). The CDR3 here is CASSLNNSPLHF. The CDR3 nucleotides read TGTGCCAGCAGCTTAAATAATTCACCCCTCCACTTT.

The chain uses TRBV7-8 and TRBJ2-5, with 7 positions matching TRBD2. This CDR3 contains 15 residues. Germline V lookup: CDR1 SGHVS, CDR2 FQNEAQ. The ends lost 1 base at V and 2 bases at J; junction bases unmatched: 4. CDR3 in amino acids: CASSLGSGGQETQYF. For the CDR3, the DNA is TGTGCCAGCAGCTTAGGATCCGGGGGGCAAGAGACCCAGTACTTC.

The rearrangement links TRBV11-1 to TRBJ2-7; D uncertain. Trimming removed 6 bases at V and 7 bases at J, with 16 bases between. This CDR3 is 13 amino acids long. CDR1 and CDR2 (germline): SGHAT, FQDESV (reference sequence). The DNA of the CDR3 is TGTGCCAGCAGTCCGTTCTGGGGTGGTGAGCAGTACTTC. As protein: CASSPFWGGEQYF.

This rearrangement joins TRBV5-4 to TRBJ2-7, with D possibly being TRBD1 or TRBD2 (5 bases each). CDR3 length equals 15 residues. The germline V gene has CDR1 SGHNT and CDR2 YYREEE (reference sequence). V shed 2 bases and J shed 0 bases, with 12 bases lying between them. The CDR3: CASSLGDAVSYEQYF. The CDR3 coding sequence is TGTGCCAGCAGCTTAGGGGACGCCGTCTCCTACGAGCAGTACTTC.

J is TRBJ2-1 and V is TRBV2; D is perhaps TRBD1 or TRBD2 (7 bases each). V was clipped by 6 bases and J by 6 bases, with 24 bases between them. Looked up from germline, CDR1 is SNHLY and CDR2 is FYNNEI. CDR3 size: 17 residues. In DNA form, the CDR3 reads TGTGCCAGCAGAGGGGGCGGGAGCGAAGGAGCCCCCAATGAGCAGTTCTTC. Protein: CASRGGGSEGAPNEQFF.

The DNA of the CDR3 is TGCGCCAGCAGCCAAGATGGGGTTGGGAACACTGAAGCTTTCTTT. This sequence encodes CASSQDGVGNTEAFF. V gene TRBV4-1 combines with J gene TRBJ1-1; D uncertain. The CDR3 sequence is 15 residues long. V gave up 0 bases and J gave up 1 base, with 9 bases separating them. Germline V gene sequence: CDR1 MGHRA, CDR2 YSYEKL.

The CDR3 DNA sequence: TGTGCCAGCAGTTCTTCCGGGGACCTTGAAGCTTTCTTT. It codes for CASSSSGDLEAFF. The rearrangement uses TRBV27 and TRBJ1-1; D perhaps matches TRBD1 (5 bases). Trimming removed 4 bases from V and 7 bases from J, with 13 bases in between. This CDR3 region has 13 residues. Looked up from germline, CDR1 is MNHEY and CDR2 is SMNVEV (reference sequence).

The gene calls are TRBV15 and TRBJ2-1; 12 positions match TRBD2. The CDR3 is made up of 15 amino acids. After removal of 4 bases from V and 5 bases from J, the junction contained 3 bases not matched to a gene. Germline V gene data show CDR1 as LNHNV and CDR2 as YYDKDF (reference sequence). DNA for the CDR3: TGTGCCACCAGCACCGGACTAGCGGGAAACAATGAGCAGTTCTTC. The encoded protein is CATSTGLAGNNEQFF. Based on the CDR3 plus reference TRBV15 and TRBJ2-1, the full variable domain is DAMVIQNPRYQVTQFGKPVTLSCSQTLNHNVMYWYQQKSSQAPKLLFHYYDKDFNNEADTPDNFQSRRPNTSFCFLDIRSPGLGDTAMYLCATSTGLAGNNEQFFGPGTRLTVL.

The chain is built from TRBV20-1 and TRBJ2-7; D may be TRBD1 (5 bases). Germline V gene lookup returns CDR1 DFQATT and CDR2 SNEGSKA (reference sequence). The V end was cut by 3 bases, the J end by 3 bases, with 21 bases between. The CDR3 is 16 amino acids. For the CDR3, the DNA is TGCAGTGCTAGTATTATCGTAACAGGACCAAACTACGAGCAGTACTTC. It translates to CSASIIVTGPNYEQYF.

The gene calls are TRBV11-3 and TRBJ2-5; either TRBD1 or TRBD2 may supply D (5 bases each). Trimming removed 3 bases at V and 5 bases at J, with 10 bases between. CDR3 length equals 13 residues. Germline CDR1 is SGHNT and CDR2 is YENEEA. The CDR3 loop reads CASSFIEGETQYF. The CDR3 DNA is TGTGCCAGCAGCTTTATTGAGGGGGAGACCCAGTACTTC.

The chain has TRBV4-1 and TRBJ1-1; 8 nucleotides line up with TRBD1. Germline assignment: CDR1 MGHRA and CDR2 YSYEKL. The CDR3 loop spans 14 amino acids. V trimming: 3 bases; J trimming: 5 bases; junction bases outside the gene matches: 5. CDR3 protein: CASSHRTGRTEAFF. CDR3 sequence (DNA): TGCGCCAGCAGCCACAGGACAGGGAGAACTGAAGCTTTCTTT.

This clone came up a few times. This rearrangement joins TRBV19 to TRBJ1-2; D possibly corresponds to TRBD1 (5 bases). In germline, CDR1 is LNHDA, CDR2 SQIVND (reference sequence). V was cut by 7 bases and J by 4 bases, with 13 bases left in between. The CDR3 consists of 13 residues. CDR3 in amino acids: CASTYDRAYGYTF. The DNA of the CDR3 is TGTGCCAGTACCTACGACAGAGCCTATGGCTACACCTTC.

The gene calls are TRBV6-5 and TRBJ2-7, with a weak D call TRBD1 (6 bases). This CDR3 contains 15 residues. CDR1 is MNHEY, CDR2 SVGAGI, per germline. V shed 2 bases and J shed 0 bases, with 11 bases lying between them. The CDR3 loop reads CASSYQPGDSYEQYF. The CDR3 nucleotides are TGTGCCAGCAGTTACCAGCCAGGGGACTCCTACGAGCAGTACTTC.

This clone came up once. This sequence joins TRBV29-1 and TRBJ1-3, with D possibly matching TRBD1 (5 bases). The CDR3 runs 13 residues. Trimming cost V 4 bases and J 0 bases, with 7 bases left between them. Germline CDR1 reads SQVTM; CDR2 reads ANQGSEA. CDR3 protein: CSVGGDSGNTIYF. The CDR3 nucleotides are TGCAGCGTTGGGGGGGACTCTGGAAACACCATATATTTT.

Regarding this clone: A junction boundary mismatches the germline segment, possibly from a read error. This chain uses TRBV5-6 with TRBJ1-2; a weak D match, TRBD1 (5 bases). The length of the CDR3 is 16 residues. CDR1 is SGHDT and CDR2 is YYEEEE in the germline V gene. In DNA, the CDR3 is TGTGCCAGCAACTTGGATCTCGGGGGACTCCGTTTTGGCTACACCTTC. It specifies CASNLDLGGLRFGYTF.

This clone was picked up one time. This chain links TRBV7-2 with TRBJ1-4, with a possible D match to TRBD1 (5 bases). CDR1 and CDR2 (germline): SGHTA, FQGNSA. With 5 bases removed from V and 4 bases from J, the gap between germline ends came to 11 bases. The CDR3 is 14 amino acids. CDR3 coding DNA: TGTGCCAGCAGCCCCAGGGACGGTAATGAAAAACTGTTTTTT. It yields the protein CASSPRDGNEKLFF.